The 10 T cell receptor beta chains below come from one sample, sequenced in a study of blood T cell repertoires in COVID-19. Sequencing was performed with immunoSEQ multiplex PCR; in TCRdb, only in-frame clones are kept and a portion is missing. The sample gives 97,000 or so clones, about nine tenths of which show up once; 5% to 5.5% is in the top ten. The sequenced sample was peripheral blood. The origin of the receptors is a man in his forties or fifties with acute or convalescent COVID-19.

The rearrangement joins TRBV5-1 to TRBJ2-3, with 7 bases that match TRBD1. J was trimmed by 2 bases and V by 2 bases; bases with no gene match: 2. CDR1 and CDR2 (germline): SGHRS, YFSETQ. CDR3 length: 14 amino acids. The CDR3 region has the DNA TGCGCCAGCAGCTTCGGACAGGACACAGATACGCAGTATTTT. It is translated as CASSFGQDTDTQYF.

For the CDR3, the DNA is TGTGCCAGCAGTTTCCGGGACAGGGTGGGAGAGCAGTACTTC. This gives the protein CASSFRDRVGEQYF. This chain uses TRBV27 with TRBJ2-7; 9 bases line up with TRBD1. Germline trimming cut 3 bases from V and 7 bases from J; bases unmatched to any gene: 7. Germline CDR1 reads MNHEY; CDR2 reads SMNVEV (reference sequence). The CDR3 has 14 amino acids.

The genes are TRBV29-1 and TRBJ2-2; the D gene is possibly TRBD1 (6 bases). Trimming removed 6 bases at V and 2 bases at J, with 7 bases between. CDR1 and CDR2 (germline): SQVTM, ANQGSEA. The CDR3 runs to 12 residues. In DNA, the CDR3 is TGCAGCGTACAGGGAAACACCGGGGAGCTGTTTTTT. Its translation is CSVQGNTGELFF.

This sequence joins TRBV6-5 and TRBJ1-6, with 11 bases aligning to TRBD1. With 2 bases clipped from V and 7 bases from J, the junction kept 4 bases outside the gene matches. This CDR3 spans 16 amino acids. Germline lookup yields CDR1 MNHEY and CDR2 SVGAGI. The CDR3 loop reads CASSYVGQGANSPLHF. The DNA of the CDR3 is TGTGCCAGCAGTTACGTCGGACAGGGGGCGAATTCACCCCTCCACTTT.

V usage is TRBV5-1 and J usage is TRBJ1-6; D unresolved. Germline V gene sequence: CDR1 SGHRS, CDR2 YFSETQ. V was pared by 4 bases and J by 0 bases, with 8 bases between. CDR3 length: 15 amino acids. DNA of the CDR3: TGCGCCAGCAGCCCCGAGGGCTCCTATAATTCACCCCTCCACTTT. Its translation: CASSPEGSYNSPLHF.

This chain connects TRBV27 to TRBJ2-3; D gene ambiguous. V was trimmed by 2 bases and J by 0 bases, leaving 12 bases between them. The germline V gene has CDR1 MNHEY and CDR2 SMNVEV (reference sequence). CDR3 size: 16 residues. The CDR3 coding sequence is TGTGCCAGCAGTTTAATGCTGAGTATTAGCACAGATACGCAGTATTTT. Translating it yields CASSLMLSISTDTQYF.

This clone came up once. The V gene is TRBV11-2, the J gene TRBJ2-3; D remains ambiguous. CDR3 size: 17 residues. Germline V gives CDR1 SGHAT, CDR2 FQNNGV. Trimming took off 4 bases at V and 2 bases at J, with 19 bases between the two ends. CDR3 nucleotide sequence: TGTGCCAGCAGCTCACCCGGCGGCCCTCGGGTCACAGATACGCAGTATTTT. As protein: CASSSPGGPRVTDTQYF.

The chain uses TRBV5-1 and TRBJ2-7, with TRBD1 matching over 11 bases. This CDR3 is 15 amino acids long. V lost 3 bases and J lost 3; bases outside the gene matches: 5. The germline V gene has CDR1 SGHRS and CDR2 YFSETQ. The DNA for the CDR3 is TGCGCCAGCAGCTACCAGGGACAGGGGGTCTACGAGCAGTACTTC. Amino acid sequence: CASSYQGQGVYEQYF.

The V gene is TRBV6-1, the J gene TRBJ1-5; weak D call: TRBD1 (5 bases). Trimming left V 2 bases short and J 2 bases short, with 16 bases between. Germline lookup yields CDR1 MNHNS and CDR2 SASEGT. The CDR3 has 17 amino acids. The CDR3 is CASSESGRVFRNQPQHF. The CDR3 DNA reads as TGTGCCAGCAGTGAATCAGGCAGGGTGTTCCGCAATCAGCCCCAGCATTTT.

V usage is TRBV5-4 and J usage is TRBJ2-5, with D possibly matching TRBD1 (6 bases). The CDR3 sequence is 15 residues long. The germline V gene has CDR1 SGHNT and CDR2 YYREEE (reference sequence). V gave up 6 bases and J gave up 2 bases, with 17 bases separating them. CDR3 sequence reads: CASTPLGAWQETQYF. In nucleotides, the CDR3 is TGTGCCAGCACCCCTTTGGGGGCTTGGCAAGAGACCCAGTACTTC.